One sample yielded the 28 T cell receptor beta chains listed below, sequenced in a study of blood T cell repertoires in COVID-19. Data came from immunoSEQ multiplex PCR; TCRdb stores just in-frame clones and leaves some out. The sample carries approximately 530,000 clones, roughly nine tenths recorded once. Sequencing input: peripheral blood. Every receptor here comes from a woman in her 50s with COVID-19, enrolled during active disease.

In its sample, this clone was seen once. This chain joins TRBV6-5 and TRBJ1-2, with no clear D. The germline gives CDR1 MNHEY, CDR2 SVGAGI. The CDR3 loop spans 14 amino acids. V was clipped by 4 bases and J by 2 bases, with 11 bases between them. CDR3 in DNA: TGTGCCAGCAGTTTCTTCGACGGGAACTATGGCTACACCTTC. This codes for CASSFFDGNYGYTF.

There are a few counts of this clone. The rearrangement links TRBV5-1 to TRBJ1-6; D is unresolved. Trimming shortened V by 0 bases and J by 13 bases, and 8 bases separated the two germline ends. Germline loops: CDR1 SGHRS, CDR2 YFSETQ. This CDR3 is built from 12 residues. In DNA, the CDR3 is TGCGCCAGCAGCTTGGGGAGACCTCCCCTCCACTTT. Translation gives CASSLGRPPLHF.

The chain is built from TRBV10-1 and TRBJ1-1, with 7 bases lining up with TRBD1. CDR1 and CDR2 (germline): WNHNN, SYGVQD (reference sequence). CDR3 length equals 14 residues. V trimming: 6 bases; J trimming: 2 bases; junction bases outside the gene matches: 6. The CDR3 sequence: CASRADRENTEAFF. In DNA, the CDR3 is TGCGCCAGCAGGGCCGACAGGGAAAACACTGAAGCTTTCTTT.

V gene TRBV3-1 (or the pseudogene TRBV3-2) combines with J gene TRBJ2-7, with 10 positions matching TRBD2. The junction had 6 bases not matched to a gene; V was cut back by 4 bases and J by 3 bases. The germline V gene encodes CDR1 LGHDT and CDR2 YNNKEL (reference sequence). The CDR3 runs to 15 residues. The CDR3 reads CASSPRTSGNYEQYF. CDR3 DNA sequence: TGTGCCAGCAGCCCCCGGACTAGCGGAAACTACGAGCAGTACTTC.

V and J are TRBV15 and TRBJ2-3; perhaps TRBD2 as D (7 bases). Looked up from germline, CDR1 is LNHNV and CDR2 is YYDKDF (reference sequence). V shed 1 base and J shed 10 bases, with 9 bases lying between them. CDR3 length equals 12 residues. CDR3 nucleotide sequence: TGTGCCACCAGCAGAGGGGGGGGGCCGCAGTATTTT. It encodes CATSRGGGPQYF.

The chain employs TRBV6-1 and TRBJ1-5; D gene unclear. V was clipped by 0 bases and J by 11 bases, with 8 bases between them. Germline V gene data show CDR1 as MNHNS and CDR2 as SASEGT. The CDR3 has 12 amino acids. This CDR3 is CASSEAGEAQHF. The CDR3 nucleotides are TGTGCCAGCAGTGAAGCCGGGGAGGCCCAGCATTTT.

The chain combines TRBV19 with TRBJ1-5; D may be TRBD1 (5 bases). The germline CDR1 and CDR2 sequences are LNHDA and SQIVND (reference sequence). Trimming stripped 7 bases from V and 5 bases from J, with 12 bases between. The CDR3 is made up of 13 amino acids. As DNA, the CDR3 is TGTGCCAGTATAGGGAGGGGAGATCAGCCCCAGCATTTT. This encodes CASIGRGDQPQHF.

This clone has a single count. CDR3 region: CASTPSGGFNEQFF. CDR3 bases: TGTGCCAGTACCCCTAGCGGGGGCTTTAATGAGCAGTTCTTC. J is TRBJ2-1 and V is TRBV19, with 10 bases identical to TRBD2. V lost 7 bases and J lost 7; bases outside the gene matches: 7. Germline assignment: CDR1 LNHDA and CDR2 SQIVND (reference sequence). The CDR3 spans 14 residues.

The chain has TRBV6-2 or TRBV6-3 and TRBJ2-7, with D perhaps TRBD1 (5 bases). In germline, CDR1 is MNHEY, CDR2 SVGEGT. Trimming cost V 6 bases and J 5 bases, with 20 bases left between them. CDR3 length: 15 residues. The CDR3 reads CASSNPGSVWNEQYF. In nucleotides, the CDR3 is TGTGCCAGCAGCAACCCAGGGTCTGTATGGAACGAGCAGTACTTC.

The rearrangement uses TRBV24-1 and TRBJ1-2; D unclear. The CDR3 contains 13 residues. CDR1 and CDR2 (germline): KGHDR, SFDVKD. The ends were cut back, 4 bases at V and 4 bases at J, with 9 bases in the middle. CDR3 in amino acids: CATSEEEGYGYTF. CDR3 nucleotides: TGTGCCACCAGTGAGGAGGAGGGCTATGGCTACACCTTC.

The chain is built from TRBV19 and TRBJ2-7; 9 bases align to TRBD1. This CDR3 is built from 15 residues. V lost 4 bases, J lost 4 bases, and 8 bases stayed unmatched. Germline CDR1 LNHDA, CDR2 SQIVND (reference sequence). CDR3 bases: TGTGCCAGTAGTAATGGCACGGGACAGGGATACGAGCAGTACTTC. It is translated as CASSNGTGQGYEQYF.

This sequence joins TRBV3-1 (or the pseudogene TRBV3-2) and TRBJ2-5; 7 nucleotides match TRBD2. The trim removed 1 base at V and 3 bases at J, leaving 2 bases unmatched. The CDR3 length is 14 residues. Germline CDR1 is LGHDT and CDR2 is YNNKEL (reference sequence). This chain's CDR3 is CASSQGLAEETQYF. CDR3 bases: TGTGCCAGCAGCCAAGGGCTAGCGGAAGAGACCCAGTACTTC.

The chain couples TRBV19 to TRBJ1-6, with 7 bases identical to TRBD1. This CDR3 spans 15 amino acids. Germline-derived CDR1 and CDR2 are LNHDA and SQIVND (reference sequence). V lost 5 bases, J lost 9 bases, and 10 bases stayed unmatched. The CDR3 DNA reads TGTGCCAGTAGTGCAAACAGGGGAGGTTTTTCACCCCTCCACTTT. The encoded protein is CASSANRGGFSPLHF. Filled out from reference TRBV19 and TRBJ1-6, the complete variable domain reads DGGITQSPKYLFRKEGQNVTLSCEQNLNHDAMYWYRQDPGQGLRLIYYSQIVNDFQKGDIAEGYSVSREKKESFPLTVTSAQKNPTAFYLCASSANRGGFSPLHFGNGTRLTVT.

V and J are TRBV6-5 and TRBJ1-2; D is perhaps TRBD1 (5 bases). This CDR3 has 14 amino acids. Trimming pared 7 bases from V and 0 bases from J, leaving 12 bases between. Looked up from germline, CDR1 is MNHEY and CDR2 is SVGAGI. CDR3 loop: CASTDSRTNYGYTF. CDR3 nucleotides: TGTGCCAGCACCGACAGCCGTACTAACTATGGCTACACCTTC.

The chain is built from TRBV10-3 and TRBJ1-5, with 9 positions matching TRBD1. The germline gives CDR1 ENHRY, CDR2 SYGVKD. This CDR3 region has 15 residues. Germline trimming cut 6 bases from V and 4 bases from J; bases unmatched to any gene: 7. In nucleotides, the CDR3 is TGTGCCATCAGACCGGGACAGGGAATAAATCAGCCCCAGCATTTT. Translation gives CAIRPGQGINQPQHF.

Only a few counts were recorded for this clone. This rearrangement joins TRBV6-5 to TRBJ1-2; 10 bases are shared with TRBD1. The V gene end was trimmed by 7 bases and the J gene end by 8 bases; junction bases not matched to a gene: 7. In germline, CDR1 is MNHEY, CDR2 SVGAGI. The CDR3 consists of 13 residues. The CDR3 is CASTEDRGSGYTF. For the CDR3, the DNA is TGTGCCAGCACCGAGGACAGGGGGTCGGGCTACACCTTC.

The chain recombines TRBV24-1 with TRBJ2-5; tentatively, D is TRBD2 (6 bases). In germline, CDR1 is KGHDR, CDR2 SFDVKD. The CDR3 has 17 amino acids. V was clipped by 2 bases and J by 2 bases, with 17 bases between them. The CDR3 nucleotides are TGTGCCACCAGTGATTCATCGGTACTAGCCTTACAAGAGACCCAGTACTTC. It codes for CATSDSSVLALQETQYF.

In DNA form, the CDR3 reads TGCAGCGTTGCAGGGCTTGACTATGGCTACACCTTC. Translating gives CSVAGLDYGYTF. The chain recombines TRBV29-1 with TRBJ1-2; perhaps TRBD1 as D (5 bases). V was trimmed by 4 bases and J by 3 bases, leaving 9 bases between them. The CDR3 loop spans 12 amino acids. Per the germline V gene, CDR1 is SQVTM and CDR2 is ANQGSEA.

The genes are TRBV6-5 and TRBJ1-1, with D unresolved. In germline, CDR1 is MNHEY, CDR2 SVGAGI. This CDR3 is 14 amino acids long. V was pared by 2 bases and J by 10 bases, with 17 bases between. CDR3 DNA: TGTGCCAGCAGTTACGGAGGCCTGAGCCAGGTAGCTTTCTTT. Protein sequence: CASSYGGLSQVAFF.

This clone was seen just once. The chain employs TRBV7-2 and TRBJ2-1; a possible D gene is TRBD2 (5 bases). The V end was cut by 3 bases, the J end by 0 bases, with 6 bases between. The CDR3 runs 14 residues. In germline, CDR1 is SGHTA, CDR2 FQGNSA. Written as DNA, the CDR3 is TGTGCCAGCAGCTTTGGACTCTCCTACAATGAGCAGTTCTTC. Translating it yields CASSFGLSYNEQFF. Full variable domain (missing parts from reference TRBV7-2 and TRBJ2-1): GAGVSQSPSNKVTEKGKDVELRCDPISGHTALYWYRQSLGQGLEFLIYFQGNSAPDKSGLPSDRFSAERTGGSVSTLTIQRTQQEDSAVYLCASSFGLSYNEQFFGPGTRLTVL.

This CDR3 reads CASSLSTGTGEVRYHGYTF. The CDR3 DNA reads TGTGCCAGCAGCCTAAGTACCGGGACAGGGGAGGTACGCTATCATGGCTACACCTTC. J is TRBJ1-2 and V is TRBV7-9; 10 nucleotides match TRBD1. The J segment lost 6 bases and the V segment lost 5 bases, leaving 21 bases of the junction unmatched. The CDR3 is made up of 19 amino acids. From germline, CDR1 is SEHNR and CDR2 FQNEAQ (reference sequence).

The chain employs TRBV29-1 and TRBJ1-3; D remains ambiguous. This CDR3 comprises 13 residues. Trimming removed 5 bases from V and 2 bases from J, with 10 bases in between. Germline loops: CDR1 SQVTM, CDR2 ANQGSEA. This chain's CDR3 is CSVSRGTGNTIYF. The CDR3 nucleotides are TGCAGCGTTTCACGGGGTACTGGAAACACCATATATTTT.

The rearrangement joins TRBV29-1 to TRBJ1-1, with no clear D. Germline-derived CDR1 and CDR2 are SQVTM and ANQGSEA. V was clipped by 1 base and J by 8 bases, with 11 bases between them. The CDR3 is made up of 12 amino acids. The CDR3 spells CSVEVGGREAFF. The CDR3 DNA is TGCAGCGTTGAAGTCGGAGGAAGGGAAGCTTTCTTT.

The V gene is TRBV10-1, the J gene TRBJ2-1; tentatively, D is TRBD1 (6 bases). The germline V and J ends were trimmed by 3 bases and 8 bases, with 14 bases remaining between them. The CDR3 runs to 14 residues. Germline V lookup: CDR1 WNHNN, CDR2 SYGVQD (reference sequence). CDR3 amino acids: CASSEHRAKDEQFF. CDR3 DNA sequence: TGCGCCAGCAGTGAACACAGGGCAAAGGATGAGCAGTTCTTC.

The CDR3 region is CASSMGQGNSPLHF. As DNA, the CDR3 is TGTGCCAGCAGCATGGGGCAGGGTAATTCACCCCTCCACTTT. J is TRBJ1-6 and V is TRBV5-5; D may be TRBD1 (5 bases). Germline values: CDR1 SGHKS, CDR2 YYEKEE (reference sequence). Trimming left V 4 bases short and J 6 bases short, with 11 bases between. The CDR3 is 14 residues long.

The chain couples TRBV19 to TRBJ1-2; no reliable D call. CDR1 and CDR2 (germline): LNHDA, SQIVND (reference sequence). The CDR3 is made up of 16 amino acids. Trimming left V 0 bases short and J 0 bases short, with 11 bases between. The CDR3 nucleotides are TGTGCCAGTAGTATAGACCCGCAGGAAGCTAACTATGGCTACACCTTC. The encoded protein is CASSIDPQEANYGYTF.

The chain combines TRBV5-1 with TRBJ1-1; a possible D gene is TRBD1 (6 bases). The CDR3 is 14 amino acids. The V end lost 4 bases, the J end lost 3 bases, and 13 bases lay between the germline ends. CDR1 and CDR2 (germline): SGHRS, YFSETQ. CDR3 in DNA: TGCGCCAGCAGCCTGGGACATACTCACACTGAAGCTTTCTTT. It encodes CASSLGHTHTEAFF. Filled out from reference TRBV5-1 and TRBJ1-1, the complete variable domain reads KAGVTQTPRYLIKTRGQQVTLSCSPISGHRSVSWYQQTPGQGLQFLFEYFSETQRNKGNFPGRFSGRQFSNSRSEMNVSTLELGDSALYLCASSLGHTHTEAFFGQGTRLTVV.

CDR3: CASSPKPAAGYTF. CDR3 DNA: TGTGCCAGCAGCCCAAAGCCGGCGGCTGGCTACACCTTC. The chain combines TRBV12-3 or TRBV12-4 with TRBJ1-2; D remains ambiguous. Trimming cost V 6 bases and J 7 bases, with 15 bases left between them. The CDR3 sequence is 13 residues long.